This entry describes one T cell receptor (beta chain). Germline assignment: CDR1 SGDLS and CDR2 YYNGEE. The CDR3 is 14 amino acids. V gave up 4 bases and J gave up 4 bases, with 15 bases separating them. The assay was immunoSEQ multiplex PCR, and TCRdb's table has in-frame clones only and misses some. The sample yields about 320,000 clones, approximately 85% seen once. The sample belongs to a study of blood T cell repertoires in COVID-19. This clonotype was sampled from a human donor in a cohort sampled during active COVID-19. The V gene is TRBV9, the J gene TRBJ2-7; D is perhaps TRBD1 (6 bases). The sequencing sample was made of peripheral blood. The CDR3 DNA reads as TGTGCCAGCAGCCCAACAGGGAATACTTACGAGCAGTACTTC. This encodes CASSPTGNTYEQYF.